A selection of T cell receptor beta chains follows, all from one sample in a study of blood T cell repertoires in COVID-19. Produced via immunoSEQ multiplex PCR; TCRdb's table is partial and in-frame only. This sample has a few hundred thousand clones, with more than 75% found just once. The specimen sequenced was peripheral blood. The receptors originated from a man aged 40-50 years with active or convalescent COVID-19. CDR3s include the opening cysteine and the closing phenylalanine or tryptophan. Fields, in order: clone size, V gene, J gene, D gene, CDR3 protein, CDR3 DNA. A D gene is named only where the DNA matches it firmly. The size field is filled for only some rows; it gives once, few, many or a size class.

clone_size: NA; v_call: TRBV30; j_call: TRBJ1-6; d_call: NA; cdr3_aa: CAWSPSWPDHNSPLHF; cdr3_nt: TGTGCCTGGAGTCCCTCCTGGCCAGATCATAATTCACCCCTCCACTTT
clone_size: NA; v_call: TRBV27; j_call: TRBJ2-7; d_call: NA; cdr3_aa: CASSSGSYEQYF; cdr3_nt: TGTGCCAGCAGTTCCGGGTCCTACGAGCAGTACTTC
clone_size: NA; v_call: TRBV6-5; j_call: TRBJ2-5; d_call: NA; cdr3_aa: CASRSSETQYF; cdr3_nt: TGTGCCAGCAGGAGTTCGGAGACCCAGTACTTC
clone_size: once; v_call: TRBV28; j_call: TRBJ1-5; d_call: NA; cdr3_aa: CASNLRGGYSNQPQHF; cdr3_nt: TGTGCCAGCAACCTTAGAGGAGGATATAGCAATCAGCCCCAGCATTTT
clone_size: NA; v_call: TRBV7-9; j_call: TRBJ1-2; d_call: NA; cdr3_aa: CASSFEDYGYTF; cdr3_nt: TGTGCCAGCAGTTTCGAGGACTATGGCTACACCTTC
clone_size: NA; v_call: TRBV7-2; j_call: TRBJ1-6; d_call: NA; cdr3_aa: CASSRDFQSSYNSPLHF; cdr3_nt: TGTGCCAGCAGTCGGGACTTCCAGAGCTCCTATAATTCACCCCTCCACTTT
clone_size: NA; v_call: TRBV7-9; j_call: TRBJ2-1; d_call: NA; cdr3_aa: CASSPQGGSYNEQFF; cdr3_nt: TGTGCCAGCAGCCCACAGGGCGGGTCCTACAATGAGCAGTTCTTC
clone_size: NA; v_call: TRBV14; j_call: TRBJ1-6; d_call: NA; cdr3_aa: CASRESGVYNSPLHF; cdr3_nt: TGTGCCAGCAGAGAGTCCGGGGTCTATAATTCACCCCTCCACTTT
clone_size: NA; v_call: TRBV9; j_call: TRBJ1-6; d_call: NA; cdr3_aa: CASSVEGGLNSPLHF; cdr3_nt: TGTGCCAGCAGCGTAGAGGGAGGGTTGAATTCACCCCTCCACTTT
clone_size: NA; v_call: TRBV9; j_call: TRBJ1-1; d_call: NA; cdr3_aa: CASSPPGTHQAFF; cdr3_nt: TGTGCCAGCAGCCCTCCGGGGACACATCAAGCTTTCTTT
clone_size: NA; v_call: TRBV28; j_call: TRBJ1-6; d_call: TRBD1; cdr3_aa: CASNEWGTANSPLHF; cdr3_nt: TGTGCCAGCAACGAATGGGGGACAGCTAATTCACCCCTCCACTTT
clone_size: NA; v_call: TRBV5-8; j_call: TRBJ1-4; d_call: TRBD1; cdr3_aa: CASSLGPDRVSEKLFF; cdr3_nt: TGTGCCAGCAGCTTGGGACCCGACAGGGTATCTGAAAAACTGTTTTTT
clone_size: NA; v_call: TRBV5-1; j_call: TRBJ2-1; d_call: TRBD2; cdr3_aa: CASSLRGGLSYNEQFF; cdr3_nt: TGCGCCAGCAGCTTGCGCGGGGGGCTGTCATACAATGAGCAGTTCTTC
clone_size: NA; v_call: TRBV30; j_call: TRBJ1-2; d_call: NA; cdr3_aa: CAWRPPGSGYTF; cdr3_nt: TGTGCCTGGAGACCTCCAGGGTCTGGCTACACCTTC
clone_size: NA; v_call: TRBV27; j_call: TRBJ2-3; d_call: NA; cdr3_aa: CASSPTVTGDTQYF; cdr3_nt: TGTGCCAGCAGTCCGACAGTTACGGGCGATACGCAGTATTTT
clone_size: NA; v_call: TRBV6-5; j_call: TRBJ2-7; d_call: NA; cdr3_aa: CANALGGTEGYEQYF; cdr3_nt: TGTGCCAACGCCCTTGGAGGGACAGAGGGCTACGAGCAGTACTTC
clone_size: NA; v_call: TRBV5-1; j_call: TRBJ2-1; d_call: NA; cdr3_aa: CASSSLRSNEQFF; cdr3_nt: TGCGCCAGCAGCTCACTGAGGTCCAATGAGCAGTTCTTC